This T cell receptor (beta chain) was observed in a study of T-cell memory formation after mild COVID-19. The table lists this clonotype with many counts. TCRdb reprocessed the 5' RACE reads via MiXCR and lists one record per CDR3 protein. Here the sample spans around 80,000 distinct CDR3 sequences, 13% being singletons. The receptor comes from a man aged 18 to 35 who had mild COVID-19 (a few samples of this study predate the infection). Cell type and time point are not known. Material: PBMCs or a T cell subset sorted from them (not recorded which).

This CDR3 is CASSFWGSGGDTQYF. In DNA, the CDR3 is TGCGCCAGCAGCTTTTGGGGGTCCGGAGGGGATACGCAGTATTTT. V and J are TRBV5-1 and TRBJ2-3; D perhaps matches TRBD2 (6 bases). This CDR3 region has 15 residues. V was pared by 2 bases and J by 6 bases, with 16 bases between. Germline lookup yields CDR1 SGHRS and CDR2 YFSETQ.